The present T cell receptor (beta chain) was sequenced within a study of identical twins. Each donor was a healthy Caucasian. Findings and caveats of the study: Excess low generation probability was seen in twin-shared out-of-frame alpha sequences.

This clonotype was found many times. Its cognate antigen is unknown. TCRdb recomputed calls from the 5' RACE reads with MiXCR, one row per CDR3 protein. This table has around 670,000 distinct CDR3 sequences, 5.5% to 6.5% appearing once. The germline V and J ends were trimmed by 4 bases and 9 bases, with 13 bases remaining between them. Germline CDR1 SGHTA, CDR2 FQGTGA. The CDR3 length is 13 residues. The receptor's source is a man between 18 and 29 years old in good health. V is TRBV7-3 and J is TRBJ1-5; the D is unclear. Material for sequencing was naive T cells sorted from blood. Here the CDR3 reads CASSSWAGGPQHF. The CDR3 nucleotides are TGTGCCAGCAGCTCCTGGGCCGGAGGGCCCCAGCATTTT.